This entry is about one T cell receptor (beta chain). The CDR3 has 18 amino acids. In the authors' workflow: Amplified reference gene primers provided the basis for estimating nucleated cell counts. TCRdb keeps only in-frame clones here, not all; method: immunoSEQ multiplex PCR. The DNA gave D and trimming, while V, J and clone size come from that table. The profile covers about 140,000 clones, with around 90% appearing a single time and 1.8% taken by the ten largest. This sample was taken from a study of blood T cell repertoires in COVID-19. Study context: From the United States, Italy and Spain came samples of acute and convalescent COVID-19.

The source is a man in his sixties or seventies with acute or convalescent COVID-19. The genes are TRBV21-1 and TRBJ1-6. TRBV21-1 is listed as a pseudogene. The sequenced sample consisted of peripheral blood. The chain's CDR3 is CASSKAILGRQGKPTLHF. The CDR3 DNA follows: TGTGCCAGCAGCAAAGCTATACTTGGGAGGCAGGGAAAACCCACCCTCCACTTT.